The clone carrying this T cell receptor (beta chain) was counted ten times or more. What it binds is not known. This entry belongs to a study of T cell repertoires in cytomegalovirus infection. Study-level information: Public TCR beta signatures marked donors with CMV infection and the matching HLA. Study-level results: It was HLA-C-restricted CMV-specific TCR beta clonotypes that dominated the response ex vivo. Cumulative frequency of public TCR beta families picked out carriers of CMV plus the relevant HLA.

TCRdb recomputed calls from the reads with MiXCR, one row per CDR3 protein. The table has about 400,000 distinct CDR3 sequences, approximately 18% seen once. V trimming: 0 bases; J trimming: 5 bases; junction bases outside the gene matches: 9. The CDR3 spans 17 residues. The V gene's germline CDR1 is DFQATT and CDR2 SNEGSKA (reference sequence). This receptor was identified in a human donor in good health (CMV status not recorded). Some clones in this sample may be carry-over from other donors' samples. This chain connects TRBV20-1 to TRBJ2-7, with 14 bases aligning to TRBD2. Sequenced: PBMCs. As DNA, the CDR3 is TGCAGTGCTAGAGACCTGACTAGCGGGAGGGCCGGGGACGAGCAGTACTTC. Protein: CSARDLTSGRAGDEQYF.